This T cell receptor beta chain was obtained from a study of blood T cell repertoires in COVID-19. Whole-study context: Sources were T cells, B-cell-depleted T cells, or PBMCs; the material itself was cDNA or gDNA.

As to this clone: The same CDR3 is also encoded by other DNA sequences in this sample.

Here immunoSEQ multiplex PCR was the method, and the copy in TCRdb shows in-frame clones only, minus some. The table lists 220,000 or so clones, almost 90% of them singletons. The germline gives CDR1 MGHRA, CDR2 YSYEKL. The CDR3 is made up of 16 amino acids. Trimming cost V 1 base and J 2 bases; bases outside gene matches: 1. Participants were aged about 18 to 89 years from approximately 25 US areas. This sequence joins TRBV4-1 and TRBJ1-4; the match to TRBD1 covers 10 bases. Specimen: PBMCs or T cells enriched from blood (not recorded which). The TCR sequence derives from a woman in her forties or fifties with acute COVID-19. In DNA form, the CDR3 reads TGCGCCAGCAGCCAAGGACAGGGGGCGACTAATGAAAAACTGTTTTTT. Translated, it gives CASSQGQGATNEKLFF.